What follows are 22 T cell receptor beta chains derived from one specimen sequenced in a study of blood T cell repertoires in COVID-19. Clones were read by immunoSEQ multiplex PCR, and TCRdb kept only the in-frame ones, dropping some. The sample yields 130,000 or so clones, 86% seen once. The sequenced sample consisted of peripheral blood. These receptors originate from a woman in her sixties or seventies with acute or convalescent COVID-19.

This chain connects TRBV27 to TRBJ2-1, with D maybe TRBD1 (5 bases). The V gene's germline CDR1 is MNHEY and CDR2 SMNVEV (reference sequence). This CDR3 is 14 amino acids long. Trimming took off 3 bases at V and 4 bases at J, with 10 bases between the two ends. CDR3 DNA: TGTGCCAGCAGTTTTCAGGGATGGTACAATGAGCAGTTCTTC. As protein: CASSFQGWYNEQFF.

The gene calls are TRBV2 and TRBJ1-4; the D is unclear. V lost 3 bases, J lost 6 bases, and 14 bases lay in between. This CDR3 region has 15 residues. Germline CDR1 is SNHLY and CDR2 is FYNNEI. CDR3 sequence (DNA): TGTGCCAGCAGTGAGACGGGAGTGGGCCATGAAAAACTGTTTTTT. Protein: CASSETGVGHEKLFF.

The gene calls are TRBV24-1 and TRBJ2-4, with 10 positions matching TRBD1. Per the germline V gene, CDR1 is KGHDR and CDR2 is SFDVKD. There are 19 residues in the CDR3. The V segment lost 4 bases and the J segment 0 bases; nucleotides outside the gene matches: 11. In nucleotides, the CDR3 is TGTGCCACCAGTGAAACCGGGACAGGGGTTGAAGGAGCCAAAAACATTCAGTACTTC. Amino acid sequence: CATSETGTGVEGAKNIQYF.

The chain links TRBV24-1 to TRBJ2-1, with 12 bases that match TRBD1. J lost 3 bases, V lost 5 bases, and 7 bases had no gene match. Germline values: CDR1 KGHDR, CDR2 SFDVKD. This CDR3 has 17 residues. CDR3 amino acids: CATSARGQGALYNEQFF. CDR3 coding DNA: TGTGCCACCAGTGCTCGGGGACAGGGGGCCCTCTACAATGAGCAGTTCTTC.

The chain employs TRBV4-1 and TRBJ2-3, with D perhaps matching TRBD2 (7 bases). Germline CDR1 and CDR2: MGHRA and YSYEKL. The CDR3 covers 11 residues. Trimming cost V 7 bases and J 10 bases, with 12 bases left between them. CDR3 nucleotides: TGCGCCAGCACCGACGGGGGGCCGCAGTATTTT. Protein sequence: CASTDGGPQYF.

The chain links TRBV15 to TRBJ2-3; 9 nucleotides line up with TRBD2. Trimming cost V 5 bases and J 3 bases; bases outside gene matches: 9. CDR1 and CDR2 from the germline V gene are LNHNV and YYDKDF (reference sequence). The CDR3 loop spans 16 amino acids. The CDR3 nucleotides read TGTGCCACCAGCCGACTTGCGGGGGGGAGGACAGATACGCAGTATTTT. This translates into CATSRLAGGRTDTQYF.

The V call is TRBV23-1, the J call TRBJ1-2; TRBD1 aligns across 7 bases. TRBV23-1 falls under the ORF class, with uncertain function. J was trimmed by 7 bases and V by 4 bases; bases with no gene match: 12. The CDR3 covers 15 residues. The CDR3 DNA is TGCGCCAGCAGTCCCCATCGACAGGGCGGTCTTGGCTACACCTTC. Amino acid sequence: CASSPHRQGGLGYTF.

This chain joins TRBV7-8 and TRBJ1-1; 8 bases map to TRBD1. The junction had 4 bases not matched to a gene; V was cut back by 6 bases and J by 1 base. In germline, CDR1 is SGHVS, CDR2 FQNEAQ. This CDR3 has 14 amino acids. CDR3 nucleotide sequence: TGTGCCAGCAGTCTTGACAGGGGGAACACTGAAGCTTTCTTT. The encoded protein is CASSLDRGNTEAFF. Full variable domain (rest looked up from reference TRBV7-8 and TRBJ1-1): GAGVSQSPRYKVAKRGQDVALRCDPISGHVSLFWYQQALGQGPEFLTYFQNEAQLDKSGLPSDRFFAERPEGSVSTLKIQRTQQEDSAVYLCASSLDRGNTEAFFGQGTRLTVV.

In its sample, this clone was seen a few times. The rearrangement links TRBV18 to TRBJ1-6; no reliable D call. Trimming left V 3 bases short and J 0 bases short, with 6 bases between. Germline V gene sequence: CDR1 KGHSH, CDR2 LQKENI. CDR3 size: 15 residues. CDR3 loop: CASSPPGSYNSPLHF. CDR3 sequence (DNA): TGTGCCAGCTCACCCCCGGGCTCCTATAATTCACCCCTCCACTTT.

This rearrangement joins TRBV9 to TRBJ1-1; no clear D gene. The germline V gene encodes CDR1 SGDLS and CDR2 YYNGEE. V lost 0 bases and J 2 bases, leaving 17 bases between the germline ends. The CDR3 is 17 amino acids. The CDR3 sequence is CASSVDPLIESNTEAFF. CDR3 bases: TGTGCCAGCAGCGTAGACCCTCTGATCGAGAGTAACACTGAAGCTTTCTTT.

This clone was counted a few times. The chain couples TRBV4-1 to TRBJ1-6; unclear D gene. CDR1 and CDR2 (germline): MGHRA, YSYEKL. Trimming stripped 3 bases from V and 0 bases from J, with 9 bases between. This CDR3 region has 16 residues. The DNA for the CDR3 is TGCGCCAGCAGCCATCGTGTCAGCTCCTATAATTCACCCCTCCACTTT. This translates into CASSHRVSSYNSPLHF.

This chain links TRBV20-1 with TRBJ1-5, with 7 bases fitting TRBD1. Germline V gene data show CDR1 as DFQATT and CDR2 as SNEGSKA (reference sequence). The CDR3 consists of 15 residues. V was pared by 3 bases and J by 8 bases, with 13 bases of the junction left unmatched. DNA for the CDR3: TGCAGTGCTAGTCAGAGGGGACAGCTTTATGAGCCCCAGCATTTT. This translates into CSASQRGQLYEPQHF.

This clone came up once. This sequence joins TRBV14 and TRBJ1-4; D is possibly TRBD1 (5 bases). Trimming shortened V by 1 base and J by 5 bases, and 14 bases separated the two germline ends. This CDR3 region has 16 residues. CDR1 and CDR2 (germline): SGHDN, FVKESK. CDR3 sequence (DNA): TGTGCCAGCAGCCAAGGGGACGGGAGGAGGAATGAAAAACTGTTTTTT. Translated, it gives CASSQGDGRRNEKLFF. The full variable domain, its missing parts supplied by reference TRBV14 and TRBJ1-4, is EAGVTQFPSHSVIEKGQTVTLRCDPISGHDNLYWYRRVMGKEIKFLLHFVKESKQDESGMPNNRFLAERTGGTYSTLKVQPAELEDSGVYFCASSQGDGRRNEKLFFGSGTQLSVL.

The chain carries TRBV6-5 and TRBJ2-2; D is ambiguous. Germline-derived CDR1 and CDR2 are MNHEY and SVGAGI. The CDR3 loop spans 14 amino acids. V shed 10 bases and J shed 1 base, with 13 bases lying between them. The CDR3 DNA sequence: TGTGCCACCCTCCGGAGTTTGAACACCGGGGAGCTGTTTTTT. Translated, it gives CATLRSLNTGELFF.

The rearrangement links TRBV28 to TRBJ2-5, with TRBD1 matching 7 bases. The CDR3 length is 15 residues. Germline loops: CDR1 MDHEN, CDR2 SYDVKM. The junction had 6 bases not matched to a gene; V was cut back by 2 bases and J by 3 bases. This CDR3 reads CASSLPGTAEETQYF. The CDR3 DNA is TGTGCCAGCAGTTTACCCGGGACAGCTGAAGAGACCCAGTACTTC.

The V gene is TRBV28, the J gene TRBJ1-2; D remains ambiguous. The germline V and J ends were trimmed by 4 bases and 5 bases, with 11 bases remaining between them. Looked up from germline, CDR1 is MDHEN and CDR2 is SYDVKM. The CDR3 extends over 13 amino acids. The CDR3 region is CASSSPRYYGYTF. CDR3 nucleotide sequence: TGTGCCAGCAGTTCCCCCCGGTATTATGGCTACACCTTC.

The CDR3 is CASSFRRGQGEKLFF. CDR3 coding DNA: TGTGCCAGCAGTTTTAGGAGGGGGCAGGGGGAAAAACTGTTTTTT. The V gene is TRBV27, the J gene TRBJ1-4; 7 bases match TRBD1. The CDR3 sequence is 15 residues long. CDR1 and CDR2 (germline): MNHEY, SMNVEV (reference sequence). Trimming took 3 bases from V and 8 from J; bases not matched to a gene: 9.

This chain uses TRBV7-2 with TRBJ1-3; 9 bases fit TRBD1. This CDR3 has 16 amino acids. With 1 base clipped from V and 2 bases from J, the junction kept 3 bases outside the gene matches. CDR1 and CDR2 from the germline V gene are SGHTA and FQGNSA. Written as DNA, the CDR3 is TGTGCCAGCAGCTTAGTGGGGACAGGGCCTGGAAACACCATATATTTT. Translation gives CASSLVGTGPGNTIYF.

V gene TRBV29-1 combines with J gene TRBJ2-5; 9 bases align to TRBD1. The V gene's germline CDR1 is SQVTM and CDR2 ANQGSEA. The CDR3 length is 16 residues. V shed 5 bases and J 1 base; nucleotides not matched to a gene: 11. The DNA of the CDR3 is TGCAGCGTTACGGGGACAGGGTTGGGGCCCCAAGAGACCCAGTACTTC. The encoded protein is CSVTGTGLGPQETQYF. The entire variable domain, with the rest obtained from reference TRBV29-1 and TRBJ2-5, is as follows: SAVISQKPSRDICQRGTSLTIQCQVDSQVTMMFWYRQQPGQSLTLIATANQGSEATYESGFVIDKFPISRPNLTFSTLTVSNMSPEDSSIYLCSVTGTGLGPQETQYFGPGTRLLVL.

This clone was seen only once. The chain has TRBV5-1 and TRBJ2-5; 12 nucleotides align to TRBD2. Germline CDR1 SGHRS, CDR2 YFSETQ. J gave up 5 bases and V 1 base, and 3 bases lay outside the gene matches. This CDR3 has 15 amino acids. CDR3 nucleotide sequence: TGCGCCAGCAGCTTGAGACTAGCGGGGGAGGAGACCCAGTACTTC. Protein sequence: CASSLRLAGEETQYF. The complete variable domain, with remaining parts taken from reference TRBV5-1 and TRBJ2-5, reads KAGVTQTPRYLIKTRGQQVTLSCSPISGHRSVSWYQQTPGQGLQFLFEYFSETQRNKGNFPGRFSGRQFSNSRSEMNVSTLELGDSALYLCASSLRLAGEETQYFGPGTRLLVL.

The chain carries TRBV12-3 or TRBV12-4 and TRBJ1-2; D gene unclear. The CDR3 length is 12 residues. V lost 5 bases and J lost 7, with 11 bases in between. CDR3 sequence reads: CASSPQFVGYTF. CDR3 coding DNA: TGTGCCAGCAGTCCCCAGTTCGTTGGCTACACCTTC.

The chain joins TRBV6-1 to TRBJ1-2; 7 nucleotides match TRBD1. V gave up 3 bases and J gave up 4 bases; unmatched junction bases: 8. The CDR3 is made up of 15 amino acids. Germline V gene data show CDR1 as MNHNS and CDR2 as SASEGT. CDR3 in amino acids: CASSEPGQVFYGYTF. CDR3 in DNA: TGTGCCAGCAGTGAGCCTGGACAGGTTTTCTATGGCTACACCTTC.